These T cell receptor beta chains were read from a single sample in a study of HIV-infected patients and healthy controls. TCRdb re-called the 5' RACE reads with MiXCR, one entry per CDR3 protein. In the table there are 10,000 to 15,000 distinct CDR3 sequences, under 6.5% of which are singletons. Material for sequencing was blood. These receptors were collected from an adult in good health. Both conserved end residues are part of each CDR3. D genes are given only for firm matches. The size field is filled for only some rows; it gives once, few, many or a size class.

D: TRBD1
J: TRBJ1-4
size: many
length: 16
V: TRBV7-9
DNA: TGTGCCAGCAGCGGAGGAAGGCAGGGGGTAAATGAAAAACTGTTTTTT
CDR3: CASSGGRQGVNEKLFF

D: .
J: TRBJ1-5
size: medium-sized
length: 15
V: TRBV5-5
DNA: TGTGCCAGCAGCCGGACGGGGGCCCAAGGACAGCCCCAGCATTTT
CDR3: CASSRTGAQGQPQHF

D: .
J: TRBJ2-7
size: medium-sized
length: 15
V: TRBV15
DNA: TGTGCCACCAGCAGAGATTTAGGGACCAACTACGAGCAGTACTTC
CDR3: CATSRDLGTNYEQYF

D: .
J: TRBJ1-1
size: .
length: 15
V: TRBV10-2
DNA: TGCGCCAGCAGTGATTGGGGCAGAGCGAACACTGAAGCTTTCTTT
CDR3: CASSDWGRANTEAFF

D: .
J: TRBJ1-5
size: many
length: 14
V: TRBV30
DNA: TGTGCCTGGAGTGTACTGGGGTACAATCAGCCCCAGCATTTT
CDR3: CAWSVLGYNQPQHF

D: .
J: TRBJ1-6
size: .
length: 16
V: TRBV18
DNA: TGTGCCAGCTCACCGCCAAGCGGGACCTATAATTCACCCCTCCACTTT
CDR3: CASSPPSGTYNSPLHF

D: .
J: TRBJ1-5
size: medium-sized
length: 12
V: TRBV5-1
DNA: TGCGCCAGCAGTTTGGATGGGCAGCCCCAGCATTTT
CDR3: CASSLDGQPQHF

D: .
J: TRBJ1-1
size: .
length: 15
V: TRBV7-9
DNA: TGTGCCAGCAGCTTGGGTTGGGCAGATAACACTGAAGCTTTCTTT
CDR3: CASSLGWADNTEAFF

D: .
J: TRBJ2-7
size: medium-sized
length: 13
V: TRBV6-2/TRBV6-3
DNA: TGTGCCAGCAGTATGGACCGATACTACGAGCAGTACTTC
CDR3: CASSMDRYYEQYF

D: .
J: TRBJ2-7
size: many
length: 15
V: TRBV12-3/TRBV12-4
DNA: TGTGCCAGCAGTTTAAGGGGCCAGGTGCCCTACGAGCAGTACTTC
CDR3: CASSLRGQVPYEQYF

D: .
J: TRBJ1-1
size: many
length: 14
V: TRBV4-1
DNA: TGCGCCAGCAGCCAAGAGCAATTTAACACTGAAGCTTTCTTT
CDR3: CASSQEQFNTEAFF

D: .
J: TRBJ2-7
size: .
length: 15
V: TRBV9
DNA: TGTGCCAGCAGCGTATCCCCCGGAGCGGCCAGCGAGCAGTACTTC
CDR3: CASSVSPGAASEQYF

D: TRBD2
J: TRBJ2-3
size: medium-sized
length: 15
V: TRBV9
DNA: TGTGCCAGCAGCGCTCACCTAGCGGGGGTAGATACGCAGTATTTT
CDR3: CASSAHLAGVDTQYF

D: TRBD1
J: TRBJ2-5
size: medium-sized
length: 15
V: TRBV12-3/TRBV12-4
DNA: TGTGCCAGCAGTTCGGGACAGGCCCACCTAGAGACCCAGTACTTC
CDR3: CASSSGQAHLETQYF

D: TRBD2
J: TRBJ2-2
size: medium-sized
length: 15
V: TRBV7-9
DNA: TGTGCCAGCAGCCCTGGACTAGCGGGGACCGGGGAGCTGTTTTTT
CDR3: CASSPGLAGTGELFF

D: TRBD2
J: TRBJ2-5
size: many
length: 14
V: TRBV20-1
DNA: TGCAGTGCTCGTCAGCGGGGGGGCCGGGAGACCCAGTACTTC
CDR3: CSARQRGGRETQYF

D: .
J: TRBJ1-3
size: many
length: 15
V: TRBV18
DNA: TGTGCCAGCTCACGACAGGCCCAGTCTGGAAACACCATATATTTT
CDR3: CASSRQAQSGNTIYF

D: .
J: TRBJ1-5
size: many
length: 15
V: TRBV12-3/TRBV12-4
DNA: TGTGCCAGCAGTTTCGGGGGTTTGAGCAATCAGCCCCAGCATTTT
CDR3: CASSFGGLSNQPQHF

D: .
J: TRBJ1-4
size: medium-sized
length: 15
V: TRBV25-1
DNA: TGTGCCAGCAGTGAGTCCCGGAGGACTAATGAAAAACTGTTTTTT
CDR3: CASSESRRTNEKLFF

D: .
J: TRBJ2-3
size: many
length: 13
V: TRBV6-5
DNA: TGTGCCAGCAGATTTCCGGGAACAGATACGCAGTATTTT
CDR3: CASRFPGTDTQYF

D: .
J: TRBJ1-1
size: .
length: 12
V: TRBV6-1
DNA: TGTGCCAGCAGTGAATTAGGGGGTGAAGCTTTCTTT
CDR3: CASSELGGEAFF

D: .
J: TRBJ1-1
size: many
length: 14
V: TRBV20-1
DNA: TGCAGTGCTAGAGACAGGATCATGAACACTGAAGCTTTCTTT
CDR3: CSARDRIMNTEAFF

D: TRBD1
J: TRBJ1-3
size: many
length: 14
V: TRBV20-1
DNA: TGCAGTGCTAGATCAGGGGGCTTTGGAAACACCATATATTTT
CDR3: CSARSGGFGNTIYF

D: TRBD1
J: TRBJ1-2
size: .
length: 13
V: TRBV2
DNA: TGTGCCAGCAGTTGGACAGGGCTAGGTGGCTACACCTTC
CDR3: CASSWTGLGGYTF

D: TRBD1
J: TRBJ2-5
size: many
length: 17
V: TRBV3-1
DNA: TGTGCCAGCAGCCAAGGTTTGGGACAGGGGTTTATGTCGGCCCAGTACTTC
CDR3: CASSQGLGQGFMSAQYF

D: .
J: TRBJ1-5
size: many
length: 16
V: TRBV7-2
DNA: TGTGCCAGCAGCTTAGCAGGGTTCCATAGCAATCAGCCCCAGCATTTT
CDR3: CASSLAGFHSNQPQHF